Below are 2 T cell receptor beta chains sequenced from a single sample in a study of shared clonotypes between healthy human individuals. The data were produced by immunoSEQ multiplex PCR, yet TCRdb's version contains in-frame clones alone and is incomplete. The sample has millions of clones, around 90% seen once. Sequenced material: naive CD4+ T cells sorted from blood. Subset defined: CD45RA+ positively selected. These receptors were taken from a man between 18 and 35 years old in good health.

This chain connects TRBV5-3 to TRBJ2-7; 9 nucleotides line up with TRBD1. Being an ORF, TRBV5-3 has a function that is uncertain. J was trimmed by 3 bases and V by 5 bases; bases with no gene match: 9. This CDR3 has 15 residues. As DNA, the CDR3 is TGTGCCAGAAGTCAGGGACAGGGAAGTATCTACGAGCAGTACTTC. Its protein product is CARSQGQGSIYEQYF.

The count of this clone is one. CDR3 coding DNA: TGTGCCAGCAGCTTGCTTGGGGGGGGGATCACAGATACGCAGTATTTT. It specifies CASSLLGGGITDTQYF. The chain uses TRBV5-4 and TRBJ2-3; 7 bases agree with TRBD2. With 1 base clipped from V and 2 bases from J, the junction kept 7 bases outside the gene matches. Germline V gene lookup returns CDR1 SGHNT and CDR2 YYREEE (reference sequence). This CDR3 is 16 amino acids long.